The rows below give T cell receptor beta chains drawn from one sample of a study of regulatory T cells in long-lasting Graves disease. MiXCR was run by TCRdb on the multiplex PCR reads, yielding one entry per CDR3 protein. The data show 400,000 to 650,000 distinct CDR3 sequences, 15% to 20% seen once. This sample was also put to use in a study of T cells in Graves' hyperthyroidism and ophthalmopathy.

The sample consisted of peripheral blood mononuclear cells (PBMCs), taken at new diagnosis, from a patient treated with antithyroid drugs. Source of these receptors: a middle-aged woman with Graves disease. CDR3s include the opening cysteine and the closing phenylalanine or tryptophan. A D gene is named only where the DNA matches it firmly. Rows give clone size only sometimes, using once, few, many, or a class for an expanded clone.

clone size: few; V gene: TRBV27; D gene: -; J gene: TRBJ2-1; CDR3 protein: CASGDLYEQFF; CDR3 DNA: TGTGCCAGCGGGGACCTCTATGAGCAGTTCTTC
clone size: few; V gene: TRBV5-4; D gene: -; J gene: TRBJ2-7; CDR3 protein: CASRTPGNYEQYF; CDR3 DNA: TGTGCCAGCAGGACCCCAGGGAACTACGAGCAGTACTTC
clone size: few; V gene: TRBV11-2; D gene: -; J gene: TRBJ1-1; CDR3 protein: CASSSAGLNLNTEAFF; CDR3 DNA: TGTGCCAGCAGCTCGGCGGGACTAAACTTAAACACTGAAGCTTTCTTT
clone size: many; V gene: TRBV3-1; D gene: TRBD2; J gene: TRBJ2-1; CDR3 protein: CASSPSGGTYNEQFF; CDR3 DNA: TGTGCCAGCAGCCCTAGCGGGGGGACTTACAATGAGCAGTTCTTC
clone size: few; V gene: TRBV29-1; D gene: -; J gene: TRBJ1-1; CDR3 protein: CSGIGSGTEAFF; CDR3 DNA: TGCAGCGGAATAGGATCGGGCACTGAAGCTTTCTTT
clone size: many; V gene: TRBV3-1; D gene: -; J gene: TRBJ2-3; CDR3 protein: CASSPRGSTDTQYF; CDR3 DNA: TGTGCCAGCAGCCCCCGAGGGAGCACAGATACGCAGTATTTT
clone size: many; V gene: TRBV7-8; D gene: -; J gene: TRBJ2-7; CDR3 protein: CASSPELRYPNEQYF; CDR3 DNA: TGTGCCAGCAGCCCCGAACTACGGTATCCCAACGAGCAGTACTTC
clone size: few; V gene: TRBV10-3; D gene: -; J gene: TRBJ2-3; CDR3 protein: CAISSKDTQYF; CDR3 DNA: TGTGCCATCAGTTCTAAAGATACGCAGTATTTT
clone size: many; V gene: TRBV11-2; D gene: -; J gene: TRBJ2-3; CDR3 protein: CASSPTPSFESTDTQYF; CDR3 DNA: TGTGCCAGCAGCCCTACGCCCTCCTTCGAAAGTACAGATACGCAGTATTTT
clone size: once; V gene: TRBV2; D gene: TRBD1; J gene: TRBJ2-5; CDR3 protein: CASNYPRDRGLQETQYF; CDR3 DNA: TGTGCCAGCAACTATCCCAGGGACAGGGGGCTCCAAGAGACCCAGTACTTC
clone size: -; V gene: TRBV19; D gene: -; J gene: TRBJ2-1; CDR3 protein: CASSGLEGRNEQFF; CDR3 DNA: TGTGCCAGTAGTGGTCTGGAGGGGCGCAATGAGCAGTTCTTC
clone size: many; V gene: TRBV12-3/TRBV12-4; D gene: -; J gene: TRBJ1-1; CDR3 protein: CASSVKGNTEAFF; CDR3 DNA: TGTGCCAGCAGTGTGAAGGGAAACACTGAAGCTTTCTTT
clone size: many; V gene: TRBV11-1; D gene: -; J gene: TRBJ2-7; CDR3 protein: CASSFDWNSYEQYF; CDR3 DNA: TGTGCCAGCAGCTTTGACTGGAACTCCTACGAGCAGTACTTC
clone size: few; V gene: TRBV19; D gene: TRBD1; J gene: TRBJ1-1; CDR3 protein: CASMRPGGLNTEAFF; CDR3 DNA: TGTGCCAGTATGAGGCCAGGGGGCCTGAACACTGAAGCTTTCTTT
clone size: -; V gene: TRBV13; D gene: TRBD1; J gene: TRBJ1-6; CDR3 protein: CASSFPQGPLHF; CDR3 DNA: TGTGCCAGCAGCTTCCCACAGGGGCCCCTCCACTTT
clone size: -; V gene: TRBV12-3/TRBV12-4; D gene: -; J gene: TRBJ2-2; CDR3 protein: CASRVSVGNTGELFF; CDR3 DNA: TGTGCCAGCAGGGTGTCGGTGGGGAACACCGGGGAGCTGTTTTTT
clone size: few; V gene: TRBV15; D gene: -; J gene: TRBJ1-1; CDR3 protein: CATSPIDVGGRSTEAFF; CDR3 DNA: TGTGCCACCAGCCCGATCGACGTGGGGGGGCGGAGTACTGAAGCTTTCTTT
clone size: many; V gene: TRBV18; D gene: -; J gene: TRBJ2-7; CDR3 protein: CASSPDGGVGGEQYF; CDR3 DNA: TGTGCCAGCTCACCGGACGGAGGGGTAGGGGGAGAGCAGTACTTC
clone size: -; V gene: TRBV29-1; D gene: -; J gene: TRBJ1-3; CDR3 protein: CSVESSGNTIYF; CDR3 DNA: TGCAGCGTTGAGAGCTCTGGAAACACCATATATTTT
clone size: few; V gene: TRBV6-2/TRBV6-3; D gene: TRBD1; J gene: TRBJ1-5; CDR3 protein: CASTQGGGEQPQHF; CDR3 DNA: TGTGCCAGCACCCAAGGAGGGGGCGAACAGCCCCAGCATTTT
clone size: many; V gene: TRBV20-1; D gene: -; J gene: TRBJ2-3; CDR3 protein: CSARDMGTLTDTQYF; CDR3 DNA: TGCAGTGCTAGAGATATGGGGACTCTCACAGATACGCAGTATTTT
clone size: -; V gene: TRBV5-1; D gene: -; J gene: TRBJ2-4; CDR3 protein: CASSLASSSIQYF; CDR3 DNA: TGCGCCAGCAGCTTGGCGTCTAGCAGTATTCAGTACTTC
clone size: -; V gene: TRBV28; D gene: -; J gene: TRBJ2-2; CDR3 protein: CASSSGQTTGELFF; CDR3 DNA: TGTGCCAGCAGTTCCGGACAGACCACCGGGGAGCTGTTTTTT
clone size: -; V gene: TRBV6-1; D gene: -; J gene: TRBJ1-2; CDR3 protein: CASRPGHNYGYTF; CDR3 DNA: TGTGCCAGCAGGCCAGGGCATAACTATGGCTACACCTTC
clone size: many; V gene: TRBV6-2/TRBV6-3; D gene: TRBD1; J gene: TRBJ2-7; CDR3 protein: CASSWTGTDTYEQYF; CDR3 DNA: TGTGCCAGCAGTTGGACAGGGACCGACACCTACGAGCAGTACTTC
clone size: -; V gene: TRBV19; D gene: -; J gene: TRBJ1-5; CDR3 protein: CASSIRDQPQHF; CDR3 DNA: TGTGCCAGTAGTATCCGTGATCAGCCCCAGCATTTT
clone size: -; V gene: TRBV4-1; D gene: -; J gene: TRBJ2-1; CDR3 protein: CASSQDIGGLQVEQFF; CDR3 DNA: TGCGCCAGCAGCCAAGATATAGGGGGTCTCCAGGTTGAGCAGTTCTTC
clone size: many; V gene: TRBV2; D gene: -; J gene: TRBJ1-5; CDR3 protein: CASSGDPNQPQHF; CDR3 DNA: TGTGCCAGCAGTGGGGACCCCAATCAGCCCCAGCATTTT
clone size: -; V gene: TRBV12-3/TRBV12-4; D gene: -; J gene: TRBJ2-5; CDR3 protein: CASSLQEQETQYF; CDR3 DNA: TGTGCCAGCAGTTTACAGGAGCAAGAGACCCAGTACTTC
clone size: few; V gene: TRBV19; D gene: -; J gene: TRBJ2-6; CDR3 protein: CASSQGVGANVLTF; CDR3 DNA: TGTGCCAGTAGTCAAGGGGTTGGGGCCAACGTCCTGACTTTC
clone size: many; V gene: TRBV3-1; D gene: -; J gene: TRBJ1-5; CDR3 protein: CASSQDGLTGGQPQHF; CDR3 DNA: TGTGCCAGCAGCCAAGATGGATTGACCGGAGGTCAGCCCCAGCATTTT
clone size: many; V gene: TRBV18; D gene: -; J gene: TRBJ2-7; CDR3 protein: CASSPQTYEQYF; CDR3 DNA: TGTGCCAGCTCACCACAGACCTACGAGCAGTACTTC
clone size: many; V gene: TRBV28; D gene: -; J gene: TRBJ1-1; CDR3 protein: CASSKSTDWAEAFF; CDR3 DNA: TGTGCCAGCTCTAAATCGACGGATTGGGCTGAAGCTTTCTTT
clone size: many; V gene: TRBV3-1; D gene: -; J gene: TRBJ2-3; CDR3 protein: CASSQEVAGGADTQYF; CDR3 DNA: TGTGCCAGCAGCCAAGAGGTGGCAGGAGGCGCAGATACGCAGTATTTT
clone size: many; V gene: TRBV20-1; D gene: -; J gene: TRBJ2-3; CDR3 protein: CSASPTQGTDTQYF; CDR3 DNA: TGCAGTGCTAGTCCCACCCAAGGGACAGATACGCAGTATTTT
clone size: many; V gene: TRBV3-1; D gene: -; J gene: TRBJ1-1; CDR3 protein: CASSQVWDRTEAFF; CDR3 DNA: TGTGCCAGCAGCCAAGTTTGGGATCGCACAGAAGCTTTCTTT
clone size: -; V gene: TRBV7-9; D gene: TRBD1; J gene: TRBJ2-1; CDR3 protein: CASSLVSGTGGGEQFF; CDR3 DNA: TGTGCCAGCAGCTTAGTGTCCGGGACAGGGGGAGGTGAGCAGTTCTTC
clone size: -; V gene: TRBV6-5; D gene: TRBD1; J gene: TRBJ1-1; CDR3 protein: CASSYSGQGGSTEAFF; CDR3 DNA: TGTGCCAGCAGTTACTCGGGACAGGGTGGTTCCACTGAAGCTTTCTTT
clone size: few; V gene: TRBV12-5; D gene: -; J gene: TRBJ1-2; CDR3 protein: CASGLHYWPHYHYGYTF; CDR3 DNA: TGTGCTAGTGGTTTGCATTATTGGCCCCACTACCACTATGGCTACACCTTC
clone size: many; V gene: TRBV20-1; D gene: -; J gene: TRBJ2-7; CDR3 protein: CSASLSRDFYEQYF; CDR3 DNA: TGCAGTGCTAGCCTGTCACGGGACTTCTACGAGCAGTACTTC
clone size: -; V gene: TRBV19; D gene: TRBD1; J gene: TRBJ1-2; CDR3 protein: CASRTGRNYGYTF; CDR3 DNA: TGTGCCAGTAGGACAGGGCGGAACTATGGCTACACCTTC
clone size: many; V gene: TRBV20-1; D gene: -; J gene: TRBJ2-7; CDR3 protein: CSARDRLYEQYF; CDR3 DNA: TGCAGTGCTAGGGACAGACTCTACGAGCAGTACTTC
clone size: many; V gene: TRBV6-1; D gene: TRBD1; J gene: TRBJ2-5; CDR3 protein: CASSTGTAQETQYF; CDR3 DNA: TGTGCCAGCAGTACGGGGACAGCCCAAGAGACCCAGTACTTC
clone size: few; V gene: TRBV18; D gene: -; J gene: TRBJ1-2; CDR3 protein: CASSPGPVGYTF; CDR3 DNA: TGTGCCAGCTCCCCCGGACCGGTAGGCTACACCTTC
clone size: many; V gene: TRBV3-1; D gene: -; J gene: TRBJ2-5; CDR3 protein: CASSQRETQYF; CDR3 DNA: TGTGCCAGCAGCCAAAGGGAGACCCAGTACTTC
clone size: many; V gene: TRBV20-1; D gene: -; J gene: TRBJ1-5; CDR3 protein: CSARDTSVGMPQHF; CDR3 DNA: TGCAGTGCTAGAGATACTTCTGTAGGGATGCCCCAGCATTTT
clone size: many; V gene: TRBV6-1; D gene: -; J gene: TRBJ1-5; CDR3 protein: CASSELFDQPQHF; CDR3 DNA: TGTGCCAGCAGTGAATTGTTCGATCAGCCCCAGCATTTT
clone size: -; V gene: TRBV27; D gene: -; J gene: TRBJ2-6; CDR3 protein: CASGRDIFSGANVLTF; CDR3 DNA: TGTGCCAGCGGACGGGACATTTTCTCTGGGGCCAACGTCCTGACTTTC
clone size: -; V gene: TRBV20-1; D gene: -; J gene: TRBJ2-2; CDR3 protein: CSAQDSNRELFF; CDR3 DNA: TGCAGTGCCCAGGATTCGAACAGGGAGCTGTTTTTT
clone size: many; V gene: TRBV3-1; D gene: TRBD1; J gene: TRBJ2-3; CDR3 protein: CASSTGTGWTDTQYF; CDR3 DNA: TGTGCCAGCAGCACCGGGACAGGGTGGACAGATACGCAGTATTTT
clone size: many; V gene: TRBV28; D gene: -; J gene: TRBJ2-2; CDR3 protein: CASSLGGSSTGELFF; CDR3 DNA: TGTGCCAGCAGTCTTGGTGGCTCGAGCACCGGGGAGCTGTTTTTT
clone size: few; V gene: TRBV9; D gene: -; J gene: TRBJ1-1; CDR3 protein: CASSVGDSPFPMNTEAFF; CDR3 DNA: TGTGCCAGCAGCGTGGGCGACAGCCCTTTCCCGATGAACACTGAAGCTTTCTTT